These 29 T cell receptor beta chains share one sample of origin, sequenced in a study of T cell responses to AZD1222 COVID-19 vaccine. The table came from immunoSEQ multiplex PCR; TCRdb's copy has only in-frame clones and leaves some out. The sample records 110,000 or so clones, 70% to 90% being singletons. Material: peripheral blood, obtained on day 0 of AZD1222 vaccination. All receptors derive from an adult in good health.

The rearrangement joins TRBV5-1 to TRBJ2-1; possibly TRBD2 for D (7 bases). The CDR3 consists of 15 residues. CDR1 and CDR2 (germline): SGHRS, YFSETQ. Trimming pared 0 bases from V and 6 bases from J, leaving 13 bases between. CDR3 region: CASSLGGGGRNEQFF. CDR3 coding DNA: TGCGCCAGCAGCTTGGGGGGCGGGGGCCGCAATGAGCAGTTCTTC.

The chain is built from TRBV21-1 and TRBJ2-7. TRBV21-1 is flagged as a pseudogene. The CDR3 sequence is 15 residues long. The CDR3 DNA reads TGTGCCAGCAGCAAACTAAGGGTAAAGCGCTACGAGCAGTACTTC. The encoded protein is CASSKLRVKRYEQYF.

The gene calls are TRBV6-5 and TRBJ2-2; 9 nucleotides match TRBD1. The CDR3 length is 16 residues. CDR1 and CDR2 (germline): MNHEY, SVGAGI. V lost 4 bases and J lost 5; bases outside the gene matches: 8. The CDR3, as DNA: TGTGCCAGCAGTTTCCAAACAGGGGGCGGGACCGGGGAGCTGTTTTTT. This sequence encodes CASSFQTGGGTGELFF.

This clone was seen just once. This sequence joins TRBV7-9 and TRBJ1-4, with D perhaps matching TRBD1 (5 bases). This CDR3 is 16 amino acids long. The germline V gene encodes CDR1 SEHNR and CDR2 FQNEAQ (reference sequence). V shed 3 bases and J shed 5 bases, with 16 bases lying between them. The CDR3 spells CASSLVEGQRNEKLFF. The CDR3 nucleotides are TGTGCCAGCAGCTTGGTTGAAGGACAAAGAAATGAAAAACTGTTTTTT.

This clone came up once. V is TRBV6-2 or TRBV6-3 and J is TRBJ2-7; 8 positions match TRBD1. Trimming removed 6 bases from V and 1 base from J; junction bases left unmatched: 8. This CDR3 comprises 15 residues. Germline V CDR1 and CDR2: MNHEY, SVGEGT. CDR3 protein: CASRPAGTGSYEQYF. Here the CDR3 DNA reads TGTGCCAGCAGACCTGCCGGGACAGGTTCCTACGAGCAGTACTTC.

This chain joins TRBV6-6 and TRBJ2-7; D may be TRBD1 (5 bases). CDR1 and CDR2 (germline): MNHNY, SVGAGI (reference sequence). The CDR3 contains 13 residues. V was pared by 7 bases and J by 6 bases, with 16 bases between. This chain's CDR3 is CASKDQGFSEQYF. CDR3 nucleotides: TGTGCCAGCAAAGACCAGGGTTTCTCCGAGCAGTACTTC.

For the CDR3, the DNA is TGCAGCGGAGGGGGTGATGGGGACAATGAGCAGTTCTTC. Residues: CSGGGDGDNEQFF. The chain links TRBV29-1 to TRBJ2-1; a possible D gene is TRBD1 (6 bases). Germline CDR1 SQVTM, CDR2 ANQGSEA. This CDR3 region has 13 residues. V was shortened by 7 bases and J by 5 bases, with 15 bases between the two germline ends.

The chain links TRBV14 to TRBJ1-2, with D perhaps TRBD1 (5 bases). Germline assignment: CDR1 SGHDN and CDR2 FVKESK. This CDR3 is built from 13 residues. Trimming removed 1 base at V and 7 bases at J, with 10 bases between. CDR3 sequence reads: CASSQVGDVGYTF. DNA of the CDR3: TGTGCCAGCAGCCAAGTTGGGGACGTTGGCTACACCTTC.

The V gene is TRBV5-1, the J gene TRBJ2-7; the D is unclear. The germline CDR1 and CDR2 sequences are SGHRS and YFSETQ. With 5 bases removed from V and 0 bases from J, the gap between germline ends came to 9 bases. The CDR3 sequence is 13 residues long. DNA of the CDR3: TGCGCCAGCAGACCCGACATCTCCTACGAGCAGTACTTC. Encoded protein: CASRPDISYEQYF.

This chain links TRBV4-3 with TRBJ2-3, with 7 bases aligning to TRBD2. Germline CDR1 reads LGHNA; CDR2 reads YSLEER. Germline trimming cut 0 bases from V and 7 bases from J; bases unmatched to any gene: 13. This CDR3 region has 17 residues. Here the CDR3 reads CASSQDLGTTSKNTQYF. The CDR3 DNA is TGCGCCAGCAGCCAAGATCTAGGGACTACCAGCAAGAATACGCAGTATTTT.

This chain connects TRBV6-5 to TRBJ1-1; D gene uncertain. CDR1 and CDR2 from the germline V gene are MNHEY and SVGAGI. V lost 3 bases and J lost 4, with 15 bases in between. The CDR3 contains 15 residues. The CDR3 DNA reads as TGTGCCAGCAGTTATCAAGGGCGCGCCGCCACTGAAGCTTTCTTT. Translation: CASSYQGRAATEAFF.

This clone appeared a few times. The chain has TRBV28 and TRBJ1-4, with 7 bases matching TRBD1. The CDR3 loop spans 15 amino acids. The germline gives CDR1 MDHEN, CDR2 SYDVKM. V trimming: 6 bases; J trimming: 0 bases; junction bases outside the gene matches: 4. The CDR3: CASRDRPATNEKLFF. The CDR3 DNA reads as TGTGCCAGCAGGGACAGGCCAGCAACTAATGAAAAACTGTTTTTT.

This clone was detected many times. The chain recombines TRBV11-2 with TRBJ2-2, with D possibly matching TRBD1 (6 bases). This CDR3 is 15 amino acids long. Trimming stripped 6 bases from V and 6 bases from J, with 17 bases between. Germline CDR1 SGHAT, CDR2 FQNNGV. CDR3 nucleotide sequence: TGTGCCAGCAGGGCCAGCCAGGGGCTAGCCGGGGAGCTGTTTTTT. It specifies CASRASQGLAGELFF.

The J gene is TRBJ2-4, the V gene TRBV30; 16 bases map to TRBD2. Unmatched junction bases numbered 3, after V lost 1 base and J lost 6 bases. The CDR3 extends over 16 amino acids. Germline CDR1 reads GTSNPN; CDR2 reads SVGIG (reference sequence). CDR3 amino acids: CAWSAGLAGGGNIQYF. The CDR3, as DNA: TGTGCCTGGAGTGCGGGACTAGCGGGAGGGGGAAACATTCAGTACTTC.

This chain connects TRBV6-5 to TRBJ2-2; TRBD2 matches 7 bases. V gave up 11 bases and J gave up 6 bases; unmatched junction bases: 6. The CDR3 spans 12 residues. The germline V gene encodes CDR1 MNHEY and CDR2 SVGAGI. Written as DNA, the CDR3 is TGTGCCCTCGGCGGGAGCGCCGGGGAGCTGTTTTTT. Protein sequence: CALGGSAGELFF.

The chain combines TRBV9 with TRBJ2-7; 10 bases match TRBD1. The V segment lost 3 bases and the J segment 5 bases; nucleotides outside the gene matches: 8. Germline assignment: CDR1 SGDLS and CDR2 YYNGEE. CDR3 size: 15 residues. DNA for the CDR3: TGTGCCAGCAGCGCTCGCGGGACAGGGGCGCACGAGCAGTACTTC. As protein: CASSARGTGAHEQYF.

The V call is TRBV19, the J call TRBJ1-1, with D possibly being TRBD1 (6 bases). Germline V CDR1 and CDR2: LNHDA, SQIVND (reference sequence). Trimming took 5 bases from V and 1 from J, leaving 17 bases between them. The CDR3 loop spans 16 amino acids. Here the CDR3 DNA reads TGTGCCAGTAGTGGAGGGGTACAGGGTGGGAACACTGAAGCTTTCTTT. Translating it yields CASSGGVQGGNTEAFF. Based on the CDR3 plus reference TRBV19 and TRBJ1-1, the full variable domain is DGGITQSPKYLFRKEGQNVTLSCEQNLNHDAMYWYRQDPGQGLRLIYYSQIVNDFQKGDIAEGYSVSREKKESFPLTVTSAQKNPTAFYLCASSGGVQGGNTEAFFGQGTRLTVV.

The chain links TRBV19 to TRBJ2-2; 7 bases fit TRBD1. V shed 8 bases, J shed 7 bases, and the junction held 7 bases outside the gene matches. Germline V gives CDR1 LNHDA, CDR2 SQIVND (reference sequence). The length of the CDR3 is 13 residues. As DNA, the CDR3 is TGTGCCAGTGCGACAGGGATGGTCGGGGAGCTGTTTTTT. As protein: CASATGMVGELFF. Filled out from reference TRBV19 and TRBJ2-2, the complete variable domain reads DGGITQSPKYLFRKEGQNVTLSCEQNLNHDAMYWYRQDPGQGLRLIYYSQIVNDFQKGDIAEGYSVSREKKESFPLTVTSAQKNPTAFYLCASATGMVGELFFGEGSRLTVL.

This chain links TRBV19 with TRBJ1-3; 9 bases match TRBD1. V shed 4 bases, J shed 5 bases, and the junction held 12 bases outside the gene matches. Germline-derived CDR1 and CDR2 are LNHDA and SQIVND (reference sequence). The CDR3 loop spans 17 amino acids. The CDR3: CASSTWDRERSRNTIYF. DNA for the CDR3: TGTGCCAGTAGTACGTGGGACAGGGAGAGGAGTAGAAACACCATATATTTT.

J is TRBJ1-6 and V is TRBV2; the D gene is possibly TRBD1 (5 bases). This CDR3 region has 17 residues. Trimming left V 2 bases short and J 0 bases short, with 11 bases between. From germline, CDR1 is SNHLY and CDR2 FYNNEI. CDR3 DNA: TGTGCCAGCAGTGAATGGGGCATGAGCTCCTATAATTCACCCCTCCACTTT. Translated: CASSEWGMSSYNSPLHF.

As DNA, the CDR3 is TGTGCCAGTAGTACAAGGGACAGGGGTCCCAGAATGAACACTGAAGCTTTCTTT. This encodes CASSTRDRGPRMNTEAFF. This rearrangement joins TRBV19 to TRBJ1-1, with 10 bases lining up with TRBD1. The V segment lost 4 bases and the J segment 0 bases; nucleotides outside the gene matches: 11. Per the germline V gene, CDR1 is LNHDA and CDR2 is SQIVND (reference sequence). CDR3 length: 18 amino acids.

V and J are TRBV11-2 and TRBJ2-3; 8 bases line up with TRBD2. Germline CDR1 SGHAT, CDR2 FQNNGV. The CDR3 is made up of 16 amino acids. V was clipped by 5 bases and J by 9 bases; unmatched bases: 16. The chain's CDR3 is CASSPLAGGGGGTQYF. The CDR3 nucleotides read TGTGCCAGCAGCCCCCTAGCGGGTGGGGGAGGAGGAACGCAGTATTTT.

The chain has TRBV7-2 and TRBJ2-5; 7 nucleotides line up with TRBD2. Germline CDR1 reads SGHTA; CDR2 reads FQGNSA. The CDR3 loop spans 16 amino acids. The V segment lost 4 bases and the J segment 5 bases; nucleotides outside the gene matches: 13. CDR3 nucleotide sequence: TGTGCCAGCAGCTCCCGAGCTGCTAGCGGATGGGAGACCCAGTACTTC. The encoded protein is CASSSRAASGWETQYF.

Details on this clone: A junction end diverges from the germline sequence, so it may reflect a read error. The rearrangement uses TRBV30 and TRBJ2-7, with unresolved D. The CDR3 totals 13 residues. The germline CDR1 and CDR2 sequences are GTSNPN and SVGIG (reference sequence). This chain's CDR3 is CAWTTRVSLQLSF. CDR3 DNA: TGTGCCTGGACGACCCGGGTATCCCTACAACTTAGCTTC.

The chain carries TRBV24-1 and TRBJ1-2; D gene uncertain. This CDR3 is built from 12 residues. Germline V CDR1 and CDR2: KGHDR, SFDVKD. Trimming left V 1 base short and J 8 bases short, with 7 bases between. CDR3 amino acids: CATSDLEGGYTF. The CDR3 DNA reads TGTGCCACCAGTGATTTAGAAGGAGGCTACACCTTC.

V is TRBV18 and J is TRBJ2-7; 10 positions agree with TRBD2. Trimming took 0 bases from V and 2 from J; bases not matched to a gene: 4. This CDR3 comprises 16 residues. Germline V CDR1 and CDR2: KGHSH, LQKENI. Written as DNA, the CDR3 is TGTGCCAGCTCACCACCCAGCGGGGGGGCGGCCTACGAGCAGTACTTC. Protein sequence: CASSPPSGGAAYEQYF.

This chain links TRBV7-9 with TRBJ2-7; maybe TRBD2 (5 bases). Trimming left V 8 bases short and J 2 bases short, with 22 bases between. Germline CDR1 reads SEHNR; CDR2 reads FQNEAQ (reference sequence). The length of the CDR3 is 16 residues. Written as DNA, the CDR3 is TGTGCCAGCCCCCCGAAGACGAGGGAAGCAGCCTACGAGCAGTACTTC. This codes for CASPPKTREAAYEQYF.

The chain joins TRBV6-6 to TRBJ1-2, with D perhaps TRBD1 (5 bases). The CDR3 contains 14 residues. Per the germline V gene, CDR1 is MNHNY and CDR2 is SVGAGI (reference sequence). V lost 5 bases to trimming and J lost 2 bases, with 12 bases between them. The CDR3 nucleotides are TGTGCCAGCAGTCGTCAAACAGGAAACTATGGCTACACCTTC. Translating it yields CASSRQTGNYGYTF.

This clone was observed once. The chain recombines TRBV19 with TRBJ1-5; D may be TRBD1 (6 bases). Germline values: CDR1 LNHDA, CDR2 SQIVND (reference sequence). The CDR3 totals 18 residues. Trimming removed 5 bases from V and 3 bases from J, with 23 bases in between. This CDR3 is CASSPLLRGRPINQPQHF. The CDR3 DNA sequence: TGTGCCAGTAGTCCCCTGCTCCGGGGGCGCCCGATCAATCAGCCCCAGCATTTT.